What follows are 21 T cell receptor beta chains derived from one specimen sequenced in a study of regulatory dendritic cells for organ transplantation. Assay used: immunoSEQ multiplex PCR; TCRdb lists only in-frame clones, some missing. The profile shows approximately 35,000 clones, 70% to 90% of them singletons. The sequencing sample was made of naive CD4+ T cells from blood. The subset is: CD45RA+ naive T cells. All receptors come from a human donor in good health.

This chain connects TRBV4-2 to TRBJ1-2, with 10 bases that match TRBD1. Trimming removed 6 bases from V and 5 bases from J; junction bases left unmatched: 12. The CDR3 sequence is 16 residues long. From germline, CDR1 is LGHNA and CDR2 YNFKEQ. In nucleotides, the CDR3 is TGTGCCAGCAGTTCTGCCGGGACAGGGGAGGATTATGGCTACACCTTC. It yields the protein CASSSAGTGEDYGYTF.

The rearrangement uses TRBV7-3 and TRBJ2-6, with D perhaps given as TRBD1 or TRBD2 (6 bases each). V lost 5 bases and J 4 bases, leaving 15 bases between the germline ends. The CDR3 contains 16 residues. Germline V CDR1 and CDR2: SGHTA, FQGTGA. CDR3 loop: CASSHKGGAGANVLTF. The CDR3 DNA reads TGTGCCAGCAGCCATAAGGGGGGCGCCGGGGCCAACGTCCTGACTTTC.

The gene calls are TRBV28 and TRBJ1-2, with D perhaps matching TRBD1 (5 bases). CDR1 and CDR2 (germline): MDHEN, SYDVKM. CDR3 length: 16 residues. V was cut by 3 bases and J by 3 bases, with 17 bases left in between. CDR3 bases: TGTGCCAGCAGTTTTCTCGAGCCGGGGGGAGACTATGGCTACACCTTC. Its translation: CASSFLEPGGDYGYTF.

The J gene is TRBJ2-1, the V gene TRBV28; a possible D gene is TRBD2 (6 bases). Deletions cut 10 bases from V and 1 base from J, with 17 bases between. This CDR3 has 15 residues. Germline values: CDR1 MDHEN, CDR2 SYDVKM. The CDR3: CATSPGRFSYNEQFF. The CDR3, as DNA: TGTGCCACCTCCCCCGGGAGATTTTCCTACAATGAGCAGTTCTTC.

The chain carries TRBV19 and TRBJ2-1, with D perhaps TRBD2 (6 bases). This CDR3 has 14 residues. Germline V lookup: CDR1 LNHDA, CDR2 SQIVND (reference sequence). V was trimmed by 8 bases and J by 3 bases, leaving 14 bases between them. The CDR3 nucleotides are TGTGCCAGTTCACCATCCGGGAGCTACAATGAGCAGTTCTTC. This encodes CASSPSGSYNEQFF.

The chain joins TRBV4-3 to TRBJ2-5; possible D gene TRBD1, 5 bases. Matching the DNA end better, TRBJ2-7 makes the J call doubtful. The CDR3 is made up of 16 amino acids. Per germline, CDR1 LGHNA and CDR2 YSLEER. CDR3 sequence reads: CASSQDFLRDSYEQYF. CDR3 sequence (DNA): TGCGCCAGCAGCCAAGATTTCCTCAGGGACTCCTACGAGCAGTACTTC.

The CDR3 nucleotides are TGTGCCAGCAGTTTGCAGGGGGCCGGGCAGTACTTC. Translation gives CASSLQGAGQYF. The chain links TRBV28 to TRBJ2-7, with 8 bases identical to TRBD1. This CDR3 comprises 12 residues. Trimming cost V 3 bases and J 9 bases; bases outside gene matches: 4. Germline V gives CDR1 MDHEN, CDR2 SYDVKM. The variable domain in full, with the rest retrieved from reference TRBV28 and TRBJ2-7, is DVKVTQSSRYLVKRTGEKVFLECVQDMDHENMFWYRQDPGLGLRLIYFSYDVKMKEKGDIPEGYSVSREKKERFSLILESASTNQTSMYLCASSLQGAGQYFGPGTRLTVT.

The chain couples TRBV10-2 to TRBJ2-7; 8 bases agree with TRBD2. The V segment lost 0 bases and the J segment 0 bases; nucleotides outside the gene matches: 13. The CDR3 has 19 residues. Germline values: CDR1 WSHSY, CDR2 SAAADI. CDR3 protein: CASSESPGLGTTPSYEQYF. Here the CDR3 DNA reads TGCGCCAGCAGTGAGTCCCCGGGACTAGGCACCACTCCCTCCTACGAGCAGTACTTC.

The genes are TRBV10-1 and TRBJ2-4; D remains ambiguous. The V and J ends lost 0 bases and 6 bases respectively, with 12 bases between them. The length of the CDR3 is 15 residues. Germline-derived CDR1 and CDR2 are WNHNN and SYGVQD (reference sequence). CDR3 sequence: CASSESIVRGNIQYF. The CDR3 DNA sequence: TGCGCCAGCAGTGAGTCGATAGTTCGAGGAAACATTCAGTACTTC.

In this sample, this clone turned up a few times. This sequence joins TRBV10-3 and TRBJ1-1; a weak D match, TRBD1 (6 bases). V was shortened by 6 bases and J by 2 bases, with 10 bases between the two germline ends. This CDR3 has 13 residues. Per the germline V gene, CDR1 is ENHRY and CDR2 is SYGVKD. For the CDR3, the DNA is TGTGCCATCAGCCAACAGGGAAACACTGAAGCTTTCTTT. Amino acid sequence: CAISQQGNTEAFF.

The CDR3 spells CASSPPTGKAQTQYF. CDR3 coding DNA: TGTGCCAGCTCACCACCAACGGGCAAGGCGCAGACCCAGTACTTC. The chain combines TRBV18 with TRBJ2-5, with no clear D. Germline V CDR1 and CDR2: KGHSH, LQKENI. The CDR3 is made up of 15 amino acids. Trimming cost V 0 bases and J 6 bases, with 14 bases left between them. Together with reference TRBV18 and TRBJ2-5, the CDR3 gives the full variable domain: NAGVMQNPRHLVRRRGQEARLRCSPMKGHSHVYWYRQLPEEGLKFMVYLQKENIIDESGMPKERFSAEFPKEGPSILRIQQVVRGDSAAYFCASSPPTGKAQTQYFGPGTRLLVL.

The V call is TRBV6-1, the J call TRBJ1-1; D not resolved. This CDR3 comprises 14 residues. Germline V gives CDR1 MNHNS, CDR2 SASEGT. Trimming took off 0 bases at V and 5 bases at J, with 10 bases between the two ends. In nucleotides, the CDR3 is TGTGCCAGCAGTGAAGCGGGGTGGTGGACTGAAGCTTTCTTT. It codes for CASSEAGWWTEAFF.

The DNA of the CDR3 is TGTGCCAGCAGCCACGGGACAGGCAGGGGAGCGTACGAGCAGTACTTC. Translating it yields CASSHGTGRGAYEQYF. The chain carries TRBV6-6 and TRBJ2-7, with 8 bases lining up with TRBD1. This CDR3 contains 16 residues. Unmatched junction bases numbered 14, after V lost 6 bases and J lost 4 bases. Germline CDR1 is MNHNY and CDR2 is SVGAGI (reference sequence).

DNA of the CDR3: TGTGCCAGCAGCCAAGATCCGGTGGGACTAGCGGGGAGCACAGATACGCAGTATTTT. Its protein is CASSQDPVGLAGSTDTQYF. The J gene is TRBJ2-3, the V gene TRBV4-2, with 13 bases fitting TRBD2. This CDR3 contains 19 residues. V lost 0 bases, J lost 0 bases, and 6 bases stayed unmatched. Germline values: CDR1 LGHNA, CDR2 YNFKEQ.

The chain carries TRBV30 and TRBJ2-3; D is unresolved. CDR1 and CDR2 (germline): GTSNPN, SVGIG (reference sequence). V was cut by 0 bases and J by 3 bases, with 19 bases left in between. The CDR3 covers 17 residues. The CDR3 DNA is TGTGCCTGGAGTGTAGGCTATCGGACCTTGGGTACAGATACGCAGTATTTT. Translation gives CAWSVGYRTLGTDTQYF.

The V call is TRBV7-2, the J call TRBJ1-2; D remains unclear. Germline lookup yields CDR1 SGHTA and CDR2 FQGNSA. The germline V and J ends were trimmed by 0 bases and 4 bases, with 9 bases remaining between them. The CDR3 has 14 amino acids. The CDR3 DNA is TGTGCCAGCAGCTTAGCGCCGATAAGCTATGGCTACACCTTC. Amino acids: CASSLAPISYGYTF.

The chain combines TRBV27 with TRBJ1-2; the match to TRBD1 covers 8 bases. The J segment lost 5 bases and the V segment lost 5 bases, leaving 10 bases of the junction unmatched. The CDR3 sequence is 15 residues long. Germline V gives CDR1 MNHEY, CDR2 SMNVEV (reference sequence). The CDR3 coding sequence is TGTGCCAGCAGTCCTGACAGGGGTGCGCGGTATGGCTACACCTTC. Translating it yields CASSPDRGARYGYTF.

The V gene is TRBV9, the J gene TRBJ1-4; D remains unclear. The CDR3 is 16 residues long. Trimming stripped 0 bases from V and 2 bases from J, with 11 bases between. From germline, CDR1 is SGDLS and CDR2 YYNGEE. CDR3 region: CASSVDPGGTNEKLFF. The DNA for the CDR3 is TGTGCCAGCAGCGTAGATCCGGGCGGGACTAATGAAAAACTGTTTTTT.

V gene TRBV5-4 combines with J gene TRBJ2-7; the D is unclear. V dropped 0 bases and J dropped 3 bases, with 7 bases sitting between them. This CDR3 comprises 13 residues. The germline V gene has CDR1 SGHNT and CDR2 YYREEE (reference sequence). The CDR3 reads CASSLGQVYEQYF. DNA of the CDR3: TGTGCCAGCAGCTTGGGGCAGGTCTACGAGCAGTACTTC.

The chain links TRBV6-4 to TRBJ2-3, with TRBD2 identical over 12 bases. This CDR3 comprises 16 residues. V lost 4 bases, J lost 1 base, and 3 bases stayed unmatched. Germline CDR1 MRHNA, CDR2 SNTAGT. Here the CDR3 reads CASSVTSGGGTDTQYF. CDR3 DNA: TGTGCCAGCAGTGTGACTAGCGGGGGAGGCACAGATACGCAGTATTTT.

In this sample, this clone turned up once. In DNA, the CDR3 is TGTGCCAGCAGTGTGTACAGGGGTGACTATGGCTACACCTTC. This translates into CASSVYRGDYGYTF. The rearrangement joins TRBV6-1 to TRBJ1-2; TRBD1 matches at 7 bases. Germline loops: CDR1 MNHNS, CDR2 SASEGT. Trimming removed 4 bases from V and 3 bases from J; junction bases left unmatched: 5. This CDR3 has 14 residues.